This T cell receptor beta chain was documented in a study of cytomegalovirus exposure and HLA in healthy donors. Both 60 Vbeta primers and 13 Jbeta primers went into the PCR. Clones were read by immunoSEQ multiplex PCR, and TCRdb kept only the in-frame ones, dropping some. This sample has some 150,000 clones; roughly 79% occur once, and the top ten carry approximately 3%. The CDR3 contains 15 residues. V shed 11 bases and J 0 bases; nucleotides not matched to a gene: 7. The germline V gene encodes CDR1 ENHRY and CDR2 SYGVKD. The genes are TRBV10-3 and TRBJ1-3; 10 nucleotides agree with TRBD1. Material: PBMCs. This TCR derives from a man aged 18 to 30 in good health and CMV-seronegative. Written as DNA, the CDR3 is TGTGCCGGGGGACAGGGGACCTACTCTGGAAACACCATATATTTT. Translating gives CAGGQGTYSGNTIYF.